One sample yielded the 31 T cell receptor beta chains listed below, sequenced in a study of tissue T cells after allogeneic stem cell transplantation. The assay was immunoSEQ multiplex PCR, and TCRdb's table has in-frame clones only and misses some. Of about 21,000 clones in the sample, roughly two thirds were seen once. Sequenced input: blood. The receptors were sampled from a female BALB/c mouse in good health. For this strain, the MHC haplotype corresponds to H2-d.

Note on this clone: Gene names follow the mouse nomenclature. The CDR3 end falls 1 residue outside the read, so it is completed with the germline J gene. The sample holds other DNA sequences that translate to the same CDR3. The V call is TRBV13-2, the J call TRBJ2-1; 12 bases fit TRBD2. Germline values: CDR1 NNHNN, CDR2 SYGAGS (reference sequence). CDR3 length: 15 residues. V dropped 2 bases and J dropped 10; count of bases not matched to a gene: 7. CDR3 bases read: TGTGCCAGCGGTGAGACTGGGGGGGCGGGGGCGGAGCAGTTC. This encodes CASGETGGAGAEQF. The complete CDR3 reads CASGETGGAGAEQFF.

With regard to this clone: These gene names are mouse names. Read data end 1 residue before the CDR3 end; the end is taken from the germline J gene. The rearrangement uses TRBV4 and TRBJ2-2; 12 bases are a match to TRBD2. Germline V gene sequence: CDR1 LGHDT, CDR2 YNNKQL (reference sequence). The length of the CDR3 is 16 residues. V lost 5 bases to trimming and J lost 3 bases; unmatched junction nucleotides: 4. CDR3 protein: CASSKGLGGDTGQLYF. Incomplete CDR3 DNA: TGTGCCAGCAGCAAGGGACTGGGGGGTGACACCGGGCAGCTCTAC.

The sample holds one count of this clone. Mouse gene names and germline throughout. Read coverage stops 1 residue before the CDR3 terminus; the germline J gene supplies the remainder. The chain joins TRBV31 to TRBJ1-6; D is possibly TRBD1 (6 bases). TRBJ1-6 carries the ORF label, with uncertain function. The germline V and J ends were trimmed by 3 bases and 6 bases, with 6 bases remaining between them. The CDR3 runs to 12 residues. The germline gives CDR1 GKSSPN, CDR2 SITVG. The sequenced part of the CDR3 DNA is TGTGCCTGGAGACAGGGTAATTCGCCCCTCTAC. Its translation is CAWRQGNSPLY. The full CDR3 is CAWRQGNSPLYF.

Turning to this clone: Genes here carry mouse names. The read ends 1 residue shy of where the CDR3 ends; the end is completed using the germline J gene. The chain employs TRBV5 and TRBJ1-2; D ambiguous. Deletions cut 2 bases from V and 0 bases from J, with 7 bases between. CDR3 length: 14 amino acids. Germline V gene lookup returns CDR1 LGHNA and CDR2 YNLKQL (reference sequence). The CDR3 loop reads CASSQNTANSDYTF. The DNA read from the CDR3 is TGTGCCAGCAGCCAAAACACAGCAAACTCCGACTACACC.

Concerning this clone: Here the gene names and germline are mouse. The read stops 1 residue short of the end of the CDR3; the missing end is completed from the germline J gene. V gene TRBV4 combines with J gene TRBJ2-2, with 12 bases lining up with TRBD2. There are 16 residues in the CDR3. V dropped 5 bases and J dropped 3; count of bases not matched to a gene: 4. CDR1 is LGHDT, CDR2 YNNKQL, per germline (reference sequence). CDR3 loop: CASSPTGGAHTGQLYF. The covered CDR3 bases are TGTGCCAGCAGCCCGACTGGGGGGGCGCACACCGGGCAGCTCTAC.

Concerning this clone itself: Gene names and germline match the mouse. The CDR3 is cut off 1 residue early in the read; its end comes from the germline J gene. The chain links TRBV5 to TRBJ1-4, with 9 bases matching TRBD1. With V trimmed by 4 bases and J by 4 bases, 4 bases remained unmatched. The CDR3 has 15 residues. Germline V gives CDR1 LGHNA, CDR2 YNLKQL (reference sequence). CDR3 DNA, as far as it was read: TGTGCCAGCAGCCCCACAGGGGGCGACAACGAAAGATTATTT. Residues: CASSPTGGDNERLF. The whole CDR3 region reads CASSPTGGDNERLFF.

As for this clone: Gene and germline names: mouse. The CDR3 end is not reached by the read, which stops 1 residue before it; the germline J gene fills it in. The V call is TRBV4, the J call TRBJ1-4; D is perhaps TRBD1 (5 bases). The CDR3 consists of 15 residues. V lost 6 bases and J lost 0, with 11 bases in between. CDR1 LGHDT and CDR2 YNNKQL come from the germline V gene (reference sequence). CDR3 protein: CASSKGPISNERLFF. The DNA read from the CDR3 is TGTGCCAGCAGTAAGGGACCAATTTCCAACGAAAGATTATTT.

As regards this clone: These gene names are mouse names. The read gets to within 1 residue of the CDR3 end, and the germline J gene fills in the rest. The chain joins TRBV31 to TRBJ2-5; TRBD2 matches 7 bases. Looked up from germline, CDR1 is GKSSPN and CDR2 is SITVG. The CDR3 extends over 14 amino acids. V was pared by 1 base and J by 3 bases, with 4 bases of the junction left unmatched. CDR3 DNA (partial): TGTGCCTGGAGTCAAATGACTGGGCAAGACACCCAGTAC. Residues: CAWSQMTGQDTQY. The CDR3 reads in full as CAWSQMTGQDTQYF.

About this clone itself: Gene names and germline match the mouse. The read ends 1 residue before the CDR3 terminus; that terminus is restored from the germline J gene. The V gene is TRBV13-2, the J gene TRBJ2-5; TRBD2 agrees at 11 bases. Looked up from germline, CDR1 is NNHNN and CDR2 is SYGAGS (reference sequence). Trimming removed 2 bases from V and 5 bases from J; junction bases left unmatched: 10. The CDR3 length is 17 residues. The CDR3 protein is CASGEPRLGGALDTQYF. Partial CDR3 DNA: TGTGCCAGCGGTGAGCCCCGACTGGGGGGGGCGCTAGACACCCAGTAC.

On this clone: The gene names here belong to mouse. The CDR3 end is not reached by the read, which stops 1 residue before it; the germline J gene fills it in. The V and J genes are TRBV13-2 and TRBJ1-3; TRBD1 matches 8 bases. Germline V CDR1 and CDR2: NNHNN, SYGAGS (reference sequence). The CDR3 totals 13 residues. Trimming at V came to 6 bases and at J to 4 bases, leaving 3 bases not matched to a gene. CDR3 DNA (partial): TGTGCCAGCGATCGGGACAGGGGAAATACGCTCTAT. Translating gives CASDRDRGNTLY. The full CDR3 reads CASDRDRGNTLYF.

This clone has more than one count but fewer than ten. The listed genes are named as in mouse. The read terminates 1 residue ahead of where the CDR3 ends, so the germline J gene completes it. This chain joins TRBV19 and TRBJ2-1; TRBD2 agrees at 11 bases. Unmatched junction bases numbered 4, after V lost 5 bases and J lost 0 bases. In germline, CDR1 is FNHDT, CDR2 SITEND (reference sequence). The length of the CDR3 is 16 residues. CDR3 sequence: CASSPDWGGNYAEQFF. The part of the CDR3 DNA that was read is TGTGCCAGCAGCCCAGACTGGGGGGGTAACTATGCTGAGCAGTTC.

Of note for this clone: Genes here carry mouse names. The read is 1 residue too short to cover the CDR3 end, so that end is filled in from the germline J gene. The V and J genes are TRBV13-2 and TRBJ2-2, with 7 bases identical to TRBD2. The germline V gene encodes CDR1 NNHNN and CDR2 SYGAGS (reference sequence). Trimming at V came to 5 bases and at J to 8 bases, leaving 3 bases not matched to a gene. This CDR3 is 12 amino acids long. CDR3 sequence reads: CASGPGLGQLYF. The CDR3 bases that were read are TGTGCCAGCGGCCCGGGACTGGGGCAGCTCTAC.

Worth noting for this clone: Gene and germline names: mouse. The missing CDR3 end, 1 residue past where the read stops, is filled in from the germline J gene. This chain uses TRBV13-1 with TRBJ1-1; possible D gene TRBD1, 6 bases. V lost 4 bases, J lost 0 bases, and 10 bases lay in between. This CDR3 has 14 amino acids. Germline CDR1 reads NSHNY; CDR2 reads SYGAGN. Incomplete CDR3 DNA: TGTGCCAGCAGTAACAGGGTTCCAAACACAGAAGTCTTC. This gives the protein CASSNRVPNTEVF. The full CDR3 protein is CASSNRVPNTEVFF.

Note on this clone: The gene symbols are mouse symbols. CDR3 region: CASSQGGGNYAEQFF. The CDR3 bases that were read are TGTGCCAGCAGCCAAGGGGGGGGGAACTATGCTGAGCAGTTC. The chain uses TRBV5 and TRBJ2-1; the match to TRBD2 covers 7 bases. The read stops 1 residue short of the end of the CDR3; the missing end is completed from the germline J gene. The V and J ends lost 1 base and 1 base, in that order; junction bases with no gene match: 1. CDR1 and CDR2 (germline): LGHNA, YNLKQL (reference sequence). CDR3 length: 15 amino acids.

On this clone itself: Gene names and germline match the mouse. The read terminates 1 residue before the CDR3 end, so the remaining end is supplied by the germline J gene. The rearrangement joins TRBV13-1 to TRBJ1-4; D not certain. The CDR3 loop spans 11 amino acids. V dropped 6 bases and J dropped 4 bases, with 4 bases sitting between them. The germline gives CDR1 NSHNY, CDR2 SYGAGN. The DNA read from the CDR3 is TGTGCCAGCACAGACAACGAAAGATTATTT. It codes for CASTDNERLF. The entire CDR3 protein is CASTDNERLFF.

Note on this clone: All gene names here are mouse names. Incomplete CDR3 DNA: TGTGCCTGGGGACAGGCGCATTCGCCCCTCTAC. It encodes CAWGQAHSPLY. The complete CDR3 reads CAWGQAHSPLYF. The chain couples TRBV31 to TRBJ1-6, with TRBD1 matching 7 bases. The sequenced fragment ends 1 residue before the CDR3 boundary, so the rest is inferred from the germline J gene. TRBJ1-6 is an ORF; its function is uncertain. This CDR3 spans 12 amino acids. Germline V gene lookup returns CDR1 GKSSPN and CDR2 SITVG. The trim removed 5 bases at V and 8 bases at J, leaving 3 bases unmatched.

This clone was observed a few times. The listed genes are named as in mouse. The CDR3 end lies 1 residue beyond the end of the read and is filled in from the germline J gene. The rearrangement links TRBV19 to TRBJ1-3; no clear D gene. The CDR3 covers 12 residues. The germline gives CDR1 FNHDT, CDR2 SITEND (reference sequence). Trimming left V 5 bases short and J 0 bases short, with 3 bases between. The CDR3 bases that were read are TGTGCCAGCAGCCTTTCTGGAAATACGCTCTAT. Its protein is CASSLSGNTLY. The entire CDR3 sequence reads CASSLSGNTLYF.

In regard to this clone: The germline and genes are mouse ones. The CDR3 extends 1 residue past the end of the read, so its final part is completed from the germline J gene. This rearrangement joins TRBV16 to TRBJ2-4, with TRBD1 identical over 8 bases. The J segment lost 3 bases and the V segment lost 5 bases, leaving 10 bases of the junction unmatched. Germline V CDR1 and CDR2: SGHSA, FRNQAP. This CDR3 is 16 amino acids long. The CDR3 reads CASSPSGQVWQNTLYF. The part of the CDR3 DNA that was read is TGTGCAAGCAGCCCCTCGGGACAGGTATGGCAAAACACCTTGTAC.

This clone was seen a few times. The listed genes are named as in mouse. The CDR3 end lies 1 residue beyond the end of the read and is filled in from the germline J gene. The chain employs TRBV20 and TRBJ2-1; D perhaps matches TRBD1 (6 bases). Germline assignment: CDR1 GFQATS and CDR2 STVNSAI. Between the trimmed V and J ends, which lost 6 bases and 3 bases, there was a span of 15 bases. This CDR3 comprises 14 residues. CDR3 bases read: TGTGGTGCCAGGAGGGGGTTGGTCTATGCTGAGCAGTTC. Protein: CGARRGLVYAEQF. The complete CDR3 reads CGARRGLVYAEQFF.

Comments on this clone: All gene names here are mouse names. The read finishes 1 residue shy of the CDR3 end, and the germline J gene is used to complete it. The J gene is TRBJ1-2, the V gene TRBV13-3; no clear D gene. V was pared by 2 bases and J by 0 bases, with 5 bases between. In germline, CDR1 is NNHDY, CDR2 SYVADS. The CDR3 spans 13 residues. The covered CDR3 bases are TGTGCCAGCAGTGAAAGGACAAACTCCGACTACACC. Amino acid sequence: CASSERTNSDYT. The full CDR3 protein is CASSERTNSDYTF.

In regard to this clone: Germline and genes here are mouse. The CDR3 end falls 1 residue outside the read, so it is completed with the germline J gene. The chain recombines TRBV1 with TRBJ2-1; 11 nucleotides match TRBD2. The CDR3 consists of 15 residues. The trim removed 1 base at V and 6 bases at J, leaving 2 bases unmatched. Germline loops: CDR1 NSQYPW, CDR2 LRSPGD (reference sequence). The sequenced part of the CDR3 DNA is TGCACCTGCAGTGCAGGACTGGGGGGGATTGCTGAGCAGTTC. Protein sequence: CTCSAGLGGIAEQF. The full CDR3 protein is CTCSAGLGGIAEQFF. Complete variable domain (other parts from reference TRBV1 and TRBJ2-1): VTLLEQNPRWRLVPRGQAVNLRCILKNSQYPWMSWYQQDLQKQLQWLFTLRSPGDKEVKSLPGADYLATRVTDTELRLQVANMSQGRTLYCTCSAGLGGIAEQFFGPGTRLTVL.

In regard to this clone: Germline and genes here are mouse. Sequencing ends 1 residue short of the CDR3 end; the germline J gene provides the rest. The V and J genes are TRBV13-2 and TRBJ1-2; D is unresolved. V dropped 1 base and J dropped 1 base, with 5 bases sitting between them. The CDR3 is 13 amino acids. Per germline, CDR1 NNHNN and CDR2 SYGAGS (reference sequence). CDR3 DNA, as far as it was read: TGTGCCAGCGGTGATAAAGTAAACTCCGACTACACC. Translating gives CASGDKVNSDYT. The complete CDR3 sequence is CASGDKVNSDYTF.

Notes on this clone: These gene names are mouse names. The read stops 1 residue short of the end of the CDR3; the missing end is completed from the germline J gene. The V and J genes are TRBV20 and TRBJ1-2, with 7 bases fitting TRBD1. The CDR3 sequence is 13 residues long. The V gene's germline CDR1 is GFQATS and CDR2 STVNSAI. After removal of 2 bases from V and 2 bases from J, the junction contained 2 bases not matched to a gene. Incomplete CDR3 DNA: TGTGGTGCTAGGCAACAGGGGAACTCCGACTACACC. It specifies CGARQQGNSDYT. The whole CDR3 sequence is CGARQQGNSDYTF.

As concerns this clone: These gene names are mouse names. From the germline J gene comes the end of the CDR3, since the read stops 1 residue before it. The genes are TRBV5 and TRBJ1-6; a weak D match, TRBD1 (5 bases). TRBJ1-6 has ORF status, its function being uncertain. The CDR3 runs 17 residues. V was shortened by 0 bases and J by 0 bases, with 9 bases between the two germline ends. Germline V gives CDR1 LGHNA, CDR2 YNLKQL (reference sequence). The sequenced part of the CDR3 DNA is TGTGCCAGCAGCCAAGAGGCAGGGAATTCCTATAATTCGCCCCTCTAC. Encoded protein: CASSQEAGNSYNSPLY. The CDR3, in full, reads CASSQEAGNSYNSPLYF.

On this clone itself: Gene names and germline match the mouse. The CDR3 end lies 1 residue beyond the end of the read and is filled in from the germline J gene. The V call is TRBV20, the J call TRBJ2-5; D gene ambiguous. The germline V gene encodes CDR1 GFQATS and CDR2 STVNSAI. This CDR3 contains 13 residues. Trimming cost V 2 bases and J 6 bases, with 12 bases left between them. The CDR3 reads CGARNRGSDTQYF. The covered CDR3 bases are TGTGGTGCTAGGAATCGTGGATCGGACACCCAGTAC.

This clone was detected once. Mouse gene names and germline throughout. The read finishes 1 residue shy of the CDR3 end, and the germline J gene is used to complete it. This chain links TRBV29 with TRBJ1-5; 7 bases align to TRBD1. This CDR3 is built from 15 residues. The V gene end was trimmed by 5 bases and the J gene end by 0 bases; junction bases not matched to a gene: 4. Germline V lookup: CDR1 MSHET, CDR2 SYDVDS. CDR3 sequence reads: CASSPGQYNNQAPLF. The CDR3 DNA, read in part, is TGTGCTAGCAGTCCGGGACAGTATAACAACCAGGCTCCGCTT. Full variable domain (outside the CDR3, taken from reference TRBV29 and TRBJ1-5): DMKVTQMPRYLIKRMGENVLLECGQDMSHETMYWYRQDPGLGLQLIYISYDVDSNSEGDIPKGYRVSRKKREHFSLILDSAKTNQTSVYFCASSPGQYNNQAPLFGEGTRLSVL.

About this clone: Gene labels here are mouse ones. Partial CDR3 DNA: TGTGCCAGCAGCCAAGATCCGGGGGGGGCAGAAACGCTGTAT. It codes for CASSQDPGGAETLY. In full, the CDR3 is CASSQDPGGAETLYF. The V call is TRBV2, the J call TRBJ2-3; 7 nucleotides line up with TRBD2. With the read ending 1 residue before the CDR3 end, the germline J gene is used to fill in that end. J was trimmed by 3 bases and V by 0 bases; bases with no gene match: 3. CDR3 length: 15 amino acids. Germline V gene lookup returns CDR1 LGHNA and CDR2 YSYQKL.

On this clone itself: These gene names are mouse names. The CDR3 goes on 1 residue after the read ends, and that part is filled in from the germline J gene. This sequence joins TRBV16 and TRBJ2-7; 8 bases fit TRBD1. Germline V gives CDR1 SGHSA, CDR2 FRNQAP. The CDR3 extends over 13 amino acids. With 1 base clipped from V and 6 bases from J, the junction kept 2 bases outside the gene matches. The sequenced part of the CDR3 DNA is TGTGCAAGCAGCTTAGGGACAGGGCTTGAACAGTAC. Translating it yields CASSLGTGLEQY. The full CDR3 reads CASSLGTGLEQYF.

A remark on this clone: Gene labels here are mouse ones. The CDR3 end falls 1 residue outside the read, so it is completed with the germline J gene. The chain joins TRBV13-2 to TRBJ2-1; 8 bases match TRBD2. Germline CDR1 is NNHNN and CDR2 is SYGAGS (reference sequence). Unmatched junction bases numbered 3, after V lost 4 bases and J lost 3 bases. The CDR3 runs 14 residues. CDR3 residues: CASGPTGVYAEQFF. CDR3 DNA, as far as it was read: TGTGCCAGCGGTCCGACTGGGGTCTATGCTGAGCAGTTC.

For this clone: Mouse gene names apply. From the germline J gene comes the end of the CDR3, since the read stops 1 residue before it. The same CDR3 can be traced to other DNA sequences in this sample. The genes are TRBV19 and TRBJ2-3; 8 positions match TRBD1. The CDR3 consists of 15 residues. CDR1 is FNHDT and CDR2 is SITEND in the germline V gene (reference sequence). The V gene end was trimmed by 5 bases and the J gene end by 1 base; junction bases not matched to a gene: 6. CDR3 bases read: TGTGCCAGCAGCCGCAGGGGGCGGGGTGCAGAAACGCTGTAT. It is translated as CASSRRGRGAETLY. The complete CDR3 protein is CASSRRGRGAETLYF.

Turning to this clone: Any gene name here is a mouse gene name. The CDR3 end lies 1 residue beyond the end of the read and is filled in from the germline J gene. The gene calls are TRBV14 and TRBJ2-4; 10 nucleotides align to TRBD2. The germline gives CDR1 SGHDT, CDR2 FRDEAV. The CDR3 sequence is 14 residues long. With 4 bases clipped from V and 1 base from J, the junction kept 0 bases outside the gene matches. CDR3 residues: CASSDWGGQNTLYF. Incomplete CDR3 DNA: TGTGCCAGCAGTGACTGGGGGGGTCAAAACACCTTGTAC.